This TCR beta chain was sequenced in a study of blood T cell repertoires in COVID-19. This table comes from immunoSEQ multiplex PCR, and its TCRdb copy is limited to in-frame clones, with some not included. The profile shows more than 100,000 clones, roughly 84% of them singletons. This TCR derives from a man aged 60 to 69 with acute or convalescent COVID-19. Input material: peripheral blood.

CDR3 in amino acids: CASSQPRGGFTEAFF. CDR3 bases: TGTGCCAGCAGCCAACCGCGGGGGGGCTTCACTGAAGCTTTCTTT. The rearrangement uses TRBV7-9 and TRBJ1-1; possible D gene TRBD1, 6 bases. Germline values: CDR1 SEHNR, CDR2 FQNEAQ (reference sequence). This CDR3 comprises 15 residues. V was trimmed by 5 bases and J by 4 bases, leaving 17 bases between them.